This entry describes one T cell receptor (beta chain). The antigen remains undetermined. Everyone who donated was a healthy bone marrow donor. Donors had nominal health at sampling but likely had unrecorded immune exposures. The PCR used 60 Vbeta and 13 Jbeta primers. Generated by immunoSEQ multiplex PCR, the TCRdb table keeps only in-frame clones and is missing some. The table lists hundreds of thousands of clones, approximately 90% of them singletons. This sample was included in a study of cytomegalovirus exposure and HLA in healthy donors. The study, taken as a whole, reports: CMV serostatus was the only recorded immune exposure for donors.

CDR3 size: 16 residues. The V gene's germline CDR1 is MNHNY and CDR2 SVGAGI (reference sequence). V dropped 0 bases and J dropped 13 bases, with 22 bases sitting between them. The source of this sequence is a woman between 18 and 29 years old in good health and CMV-seronegative. The chain is built from TRBV6-6 and TRBJ2-1, with no clear D. The specimen was PBMCs. CDR3 protein: CASSYSLPTQTLSQFF. CDR3 nucleotides: TGTGCCAGCAGTTACTCACTTCCCACCCAGACTCTTTCTCAGTTCTTC.